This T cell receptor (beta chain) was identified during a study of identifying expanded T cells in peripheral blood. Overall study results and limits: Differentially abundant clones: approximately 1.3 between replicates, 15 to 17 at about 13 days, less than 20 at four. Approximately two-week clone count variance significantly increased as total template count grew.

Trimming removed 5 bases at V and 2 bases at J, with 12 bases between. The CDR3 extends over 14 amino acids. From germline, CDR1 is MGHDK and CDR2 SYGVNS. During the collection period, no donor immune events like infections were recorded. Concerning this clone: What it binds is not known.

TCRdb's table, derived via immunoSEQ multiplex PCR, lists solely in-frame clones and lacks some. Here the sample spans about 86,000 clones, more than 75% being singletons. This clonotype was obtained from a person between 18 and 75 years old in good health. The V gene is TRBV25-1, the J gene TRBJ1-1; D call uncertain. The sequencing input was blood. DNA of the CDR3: TGTGCCAGCAGTATGGCCAGAAGAAACACTGAAGCTTTCTTT. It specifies CASSMARRNTEAFF.